This T cell receptor beta chain came from a study of T cells in Graves' hyperthyroidism and ophthalmopathy. Study results and caveats: Ophthalmopathy was identified by the model a median about 6 months ahead of onset. Patients with ophthalmopathy were separated from those with stable hyperthyroidism by a 13 V-J model. Most clonotypes that expanded in the thyroid above 0.001 also showed up in blood.

Regarding this clonotype: Its antigen is unknown.

In germline, CDR1 is SGHNT, CDR2 YENEEA. This CDR3 spans 17 amino acids. V lost 4 bases, J lost 2 bases, and 11 bases stayed unmatched. RNA transcripts served as the template for amplifying TCR beta CDR3 regions. The HTBI primer set served for first-round RT-PCR of the TCR CDR3. TCRdb ran MiXCR on the multiplex PCR reads and lists one entry per CDR3 protein. This sample has hundreds of thousands of distinct CDR3 sequences; around 15% occur once, and the top ten carry around 3.5%. The PBMCs studied were ones that came from roughly 11 ml fresh peripheral blood. Sequenced input: blood. The rearrangement uses TRBV11-3 and TRBJ2-3, with TRBD2 matching 8 bases. This TCR derives from a woman between 40 and 50 years old with Graves' ophthalmopathy. CDR3 amino acids: CASSYRGTGRATDTQYF. DNA of the CDR3: TGTGCCAGCAGCTATCGCGGGACCGGGAGGGCCACAGATACGCAGTATTTT. Full variable domain (remainder filled in from reference TRBV11-3 and TRBJ2-3): EAGVVQSPRYKIIEKKQPVAFWCNPISGHNTLYWYLQNLGQGPELLIRYENEEAVDDSQLPKDRFSAERLKGVDSTLKIQPAELGDSAVYLCASSYRGTGRATDTQYFGPGTRLTVL.